This paragraph covers one TCR beta chain sequence. This record comes from a study of blood T cell repertoires in COVID-19. Turning to the study itself: The cDNA or gDNA used as material had been derived from T cells, B-cell-depleted T cells, or PBMCs.

The germline V gene encodes CDR1 GTSNPN and CDR2 SVGIG (reference sequence). Trimming pared 0 bases from V and 5 bases from J, leaving 8 bases between. This CDR3 has 12 amino acids. The authors' processing: Amplification with reference gene primers provided the estimates of nucleated cell counts. Method: immunoSEQ multiplex PCR; TCRdb's copy keeps in-frame clones and lacks some. That table supplies the V and J calls and clone size; D and trimming were determined from the DNA. The table shows a few hundred thousand clones, with 75% to 90% occurring only once. The material sequenced was PBMCs or T cells enriched from blood (not recorded which). The TCR sequence derives from a woman aged 30 to 39 who had been exposed to COVID-19. This chain connects TRBV30 to TRBJ2-7; weak D call: TRBD2 (5 bases). CDR3 sequence reads: CAWSVHGNEQYF. The CDR3 DNA sequence: TGTGCCTGGAGTGTACACGGGAACGAGCAGTACTTC.